This T cell receptor beta chain was observed in a study of post-analysis software for immune sequencing data. The CDR3 has 16 residues. Looked up from germline, CDR1 is MNHGY and CDR2 is SVAAGI. The V and J ends lost 5 bases and 5 bases respectively, with 19 bases between them. Unique molecular identifiers tagged the TCR beta cDNA libraries. MiXCR, applied by TCRdb to the PCR reads, yields one record per CDR3 protein. This repertoire shows about 540,000 distinct CDR3 sequences, roughly 34% found once; its top ten account for 4.5% to 7.5%. This clonotype was observed a handful of times. The antigen remains undetermined. Study-level findings and limits: Roughly five TRBV segments were more frequent in patients than controls; TRBV5-6, TRBV5-1 and TRBV20-1 belonged to this group. Compared against controls, patients with multiple sclerosis displayed significantly lower normalized Chao1 diversity.

The rearrangement uses TRBV6-9 and TRBJ1-5; TRBD1 is a possible D gene (5 bases). This receptor was obtained from a girl under 18 with multiple sclerosis. The sequencing input was blood. The DNA of the CDR3 is TGTGCCAGCAGTCCTTCTGAGGGGCCAGAAGATCAGCCCCAGCATTTT. Translated, it gives CASSPSEGPEDQPQHF.